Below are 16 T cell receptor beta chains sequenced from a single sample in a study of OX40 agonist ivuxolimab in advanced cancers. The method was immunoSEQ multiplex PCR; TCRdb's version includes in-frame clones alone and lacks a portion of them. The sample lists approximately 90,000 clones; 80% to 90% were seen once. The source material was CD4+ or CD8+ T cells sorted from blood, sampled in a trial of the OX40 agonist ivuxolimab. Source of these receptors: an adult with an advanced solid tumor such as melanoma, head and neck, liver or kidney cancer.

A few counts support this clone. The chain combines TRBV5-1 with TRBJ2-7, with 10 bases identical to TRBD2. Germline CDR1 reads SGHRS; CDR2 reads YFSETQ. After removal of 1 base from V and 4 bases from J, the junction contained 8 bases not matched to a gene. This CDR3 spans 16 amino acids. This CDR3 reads CASSLSPSGRAYEQYF. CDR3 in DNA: TGCGCCAGCAGCTTGTCCCCTAGCGGGAGAGCGTACGAGCAGTACTTC.

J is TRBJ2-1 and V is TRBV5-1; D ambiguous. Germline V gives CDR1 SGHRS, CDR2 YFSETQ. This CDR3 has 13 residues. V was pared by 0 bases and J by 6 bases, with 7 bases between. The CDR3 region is CASSLDVGNEQFF. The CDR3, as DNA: TGCGCCAGCAGCTTGGACGTAGGCAATGAGCAGTTCTTC.

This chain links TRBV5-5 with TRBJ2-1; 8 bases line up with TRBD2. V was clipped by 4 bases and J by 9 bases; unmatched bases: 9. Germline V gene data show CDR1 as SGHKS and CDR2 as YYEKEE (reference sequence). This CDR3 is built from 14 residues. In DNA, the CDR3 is TGTGCCAGCAGCCAGGGACTAGATATGGTTGAGCAGTTCTTC. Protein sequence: CASSQGLDMVEQFF. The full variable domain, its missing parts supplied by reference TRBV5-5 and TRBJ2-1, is DAGVTQSPTHLIKTRGQQVTLRCSPISGHKSVSWYQQVLGQGPQFIFQYYEKEERGRGNFPDRFSARQFPNYSSELNVNALLLGDSALYLCASSQGLDMVEQFFGPGTRLTVL.

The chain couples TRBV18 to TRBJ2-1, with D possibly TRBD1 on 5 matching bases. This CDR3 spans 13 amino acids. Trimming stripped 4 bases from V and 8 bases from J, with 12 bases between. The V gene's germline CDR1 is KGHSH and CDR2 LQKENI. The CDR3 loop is CASSLHRWDEQFF. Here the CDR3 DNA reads TGTGCCAGCTCACTACACAGGTGGGATGAGCAGTTCTTC.

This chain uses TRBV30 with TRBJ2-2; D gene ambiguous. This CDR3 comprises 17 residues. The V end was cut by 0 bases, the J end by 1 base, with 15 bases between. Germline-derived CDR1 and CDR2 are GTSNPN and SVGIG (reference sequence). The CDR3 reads CAWSVLRPYLNTGELFF. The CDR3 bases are TGTGCCTGGAGTGTACTAAGGCCTTACCTGAACACCGGGGAGCTGTTTTTT.

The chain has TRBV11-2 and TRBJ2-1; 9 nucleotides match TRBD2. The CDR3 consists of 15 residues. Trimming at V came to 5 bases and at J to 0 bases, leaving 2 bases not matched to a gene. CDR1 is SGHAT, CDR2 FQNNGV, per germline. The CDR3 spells CASSVSGSSYNEQFF. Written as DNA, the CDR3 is TGTGCCAGCAGCGTTAGCGGGAGCTCCTACAATGAGCAGTTCTTC. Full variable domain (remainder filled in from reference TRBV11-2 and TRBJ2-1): EAGVAQSPRYKIIEKRQSVAFWCNPISGHATLYWYQQILGQGPKLLIQFQNNGVVDDSQLPKDRFSAERLKGVDSTLKIQPAKLEDSAVYLCASSVSGSSYNEQFFGPGTRLTVL.

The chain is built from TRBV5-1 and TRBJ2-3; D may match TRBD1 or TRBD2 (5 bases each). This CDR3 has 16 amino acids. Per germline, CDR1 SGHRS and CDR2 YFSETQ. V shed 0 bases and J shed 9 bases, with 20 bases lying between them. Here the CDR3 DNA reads TGCGCCAGCAGCTTGGAAGGGAACGGGGCGATCGGGACGCAGTATTTT. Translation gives CASSLEGNGAIGTQYF.

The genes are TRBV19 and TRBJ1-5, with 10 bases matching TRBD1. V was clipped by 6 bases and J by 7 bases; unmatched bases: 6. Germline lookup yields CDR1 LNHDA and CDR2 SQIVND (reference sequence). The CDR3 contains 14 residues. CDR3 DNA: TGTGCCAGTAGCCAAGGACAGGGGGTACAGCCCCAGCATTTT. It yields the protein CASSQGQGVQPQHF.

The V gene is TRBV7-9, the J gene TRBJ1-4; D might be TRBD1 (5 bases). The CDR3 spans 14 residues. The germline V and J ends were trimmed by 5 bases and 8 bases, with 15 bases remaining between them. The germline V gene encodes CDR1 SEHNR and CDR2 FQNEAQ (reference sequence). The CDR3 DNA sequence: TGTGCCAGCAGCCCTTCTTTGGGGCGAGAAAAACTGTTTTTT. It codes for CASSPSLGREKLFF. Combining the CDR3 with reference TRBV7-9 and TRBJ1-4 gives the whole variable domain DTGVSQNPRHKITKRGQNVTFRCDPISEHNRLYWYRQTLGQGPEFLTYFQNEAQLEKSRLLSDRFSAERPKGSFSTLEIQRTEQGDSAMYLCASSPSLGREKLFFGSGTQLSVL.

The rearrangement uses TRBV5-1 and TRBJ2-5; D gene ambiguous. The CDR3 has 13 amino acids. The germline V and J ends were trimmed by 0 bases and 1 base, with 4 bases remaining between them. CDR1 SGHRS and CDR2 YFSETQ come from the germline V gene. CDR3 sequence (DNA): TGCGCCAGCAGCTTGGAACCCCAAGAGACCCAGTACTTC. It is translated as CASSLEPQETQYF.

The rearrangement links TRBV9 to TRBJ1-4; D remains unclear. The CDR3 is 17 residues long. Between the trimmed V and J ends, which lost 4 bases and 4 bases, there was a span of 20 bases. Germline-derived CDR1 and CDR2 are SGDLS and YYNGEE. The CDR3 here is CASSRMGNSYSNEKLFF. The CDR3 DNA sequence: TGTGCCAGCAGCCGGATGGGGAACAGCTACAGTAATGAAAAACTGTTTTTT. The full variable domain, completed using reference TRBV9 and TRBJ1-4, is DSGVTQTPKHLITATGQRVTLRCSPRSGDLSVYWYQQSLDQGLQFLIQYYNGEERAKGNILERFSAQQFPDLHSELNLSSLELGDSALYFCASSRMGNSYSNEKLFFGSGTQLSVL.

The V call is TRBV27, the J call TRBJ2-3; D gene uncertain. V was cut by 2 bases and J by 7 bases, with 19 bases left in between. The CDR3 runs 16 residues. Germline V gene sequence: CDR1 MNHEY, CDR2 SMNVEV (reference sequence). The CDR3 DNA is TGTGCCAGCAGTTTAAGCTGGCGGACCGATGGAAATACGCAGTATTTT. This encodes CASSLSWRTDGNTQYF.

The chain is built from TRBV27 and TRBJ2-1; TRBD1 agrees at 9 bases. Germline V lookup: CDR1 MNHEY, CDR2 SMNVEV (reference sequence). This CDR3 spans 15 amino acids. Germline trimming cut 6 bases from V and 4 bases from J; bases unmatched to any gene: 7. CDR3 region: CASSSDRGYYNEQFF. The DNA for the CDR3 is TGTGCCAGCAGCTCTGACAGGGGGTATTACAATGAGCAGTTCTTC.

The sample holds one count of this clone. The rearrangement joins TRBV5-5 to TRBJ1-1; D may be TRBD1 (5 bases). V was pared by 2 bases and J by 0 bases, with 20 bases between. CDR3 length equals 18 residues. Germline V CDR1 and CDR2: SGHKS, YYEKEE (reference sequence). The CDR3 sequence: CASSLKVGTETLNTEAFF. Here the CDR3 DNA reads TGTGCCAGCAGCTTAAAGGTGGGGACGGAGACATTGAACACTGAAGCTTTCTTT.

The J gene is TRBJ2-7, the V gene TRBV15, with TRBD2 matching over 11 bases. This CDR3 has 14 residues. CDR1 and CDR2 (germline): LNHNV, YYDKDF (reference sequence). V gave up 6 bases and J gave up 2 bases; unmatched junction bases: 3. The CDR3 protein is CATRKLAGAYEQYF. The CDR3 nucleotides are TGTGCCACCAGAAAACTAGCGGGGGCCTACGAGCAGTACTTC.

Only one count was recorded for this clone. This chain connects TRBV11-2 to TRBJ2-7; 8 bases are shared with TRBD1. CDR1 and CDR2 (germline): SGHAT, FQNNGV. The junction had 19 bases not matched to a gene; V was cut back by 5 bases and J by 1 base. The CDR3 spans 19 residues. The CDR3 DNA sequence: TGTGCCAGCAGCATTTCCGGGACAGGCGTTAGTACACGTTCCTACGAGCAGTACTTC. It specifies CASSISGTGVSTRSYEQYF.